Below are 15 T cell receptor beta chains sequenced from a single sample in a study of glioma-infiltrating T cells. Amplification of TCR alpha and beta CDR3 regions from RNA used iRepertoire nested multiplex PCR. TCRdb analysed the multiplex PCR reads with MiXCR anew, one entry per CDR3 protein. The data contain about 93,000 distinct CDR3 sequences, roughly 39% of them seen just once; the ten biggest clones take up 30% to 40%. Sequencing used glioma tissue, nonneoplastic brain tissue, or PBMCs (not recorded which). Every receptor here comes from a human donor with low-grade glioma or glioblastoma, undergoing nonglioma brain surgery, or in good health (not recorded which).

This clonotype was detected many times. V usage is TRBV20-1 and J usage is TRBJ2-7; 13 bases fit TRBD2. The V and J ends lost 4 bases and 7 bases, in that order; junction bases with no gene match: 13. CDR1 and CDR2 (germline): DFQATT, SNEGSKA (reference sequence). This CDR3 has 16 amino acids. As DNA, the CDR3 is TGCAGTGCTACTGGACTAGCGGGAGAGGGGTTTGGGGAGCAGTACTTC. Protein: CSATGLAGEGFGEQYF.

Comment on this clonotype: Just one base apart from a much larger clone, this may be a read error. J is TRBJ1-5 and V is TRBV9; D perhaps matches TRBD1 (6 bases). Germline values: CDR1 SGDLS, CDR2 YYNGEE. The CDR3 runs to 14 residues. The CDR3 region has the DNA TGTGCCAGCAGCGCACAGGGTGACAATCGGCCCCAGCATTTT. It codes for CASSAQGDNRPQHF.

This clonotype has ten or more counts. V and J are TRBV6-2 or TRBV6-3 and TRBJ2-2, with 9 bases lining up with TRBD2. Germline CDR1 is MNHEY and CDR2 is SVGEGT. The length of the CDR3 is 17 residues. Germline trimming cut 7 bases from V and 6 bases from J; bases unmatched to any gene: 15. DNA for the CDR3: TGTGCCAGCACTAACCGCCCTAGCGGGATTCAACCCGGGGAGCTGTTTTTT. It is translated as CASTNRPSGIQPGELFF.

The sample holds many counts of this clonotype. The CDR3, as DNA: TGTGCCAGCAGCGGATGGACAGGGGCGAACACTGAAGCTTTCTTT. Protein product: CASSGWTGANTEAFF. The chain has TRBV5-4 and TRBJ1-1, with TRBD1 matching 9 bases. V trimming: 4 bases; J trimming: 1 base; junction bases outside the gene matches: 5. The length of the CDR3 is 15 residues. Germline CDR1 reads SGHNT; CDR2 reads YYREEE (reference sequence). Full variable domain (remainder filled in from reference TRBV5-4 and TRBJ1-1): ETGVTQSPTHLIKTRGQQVTLRCSSQSGHNTVSWYQQALGQGPQFIFQYYREEENGRGNFPPRFSGLQFPNYSSELNVNALELDDSALYLCASSGWTGANTEAFFGQGTRLTVV.

This clonotype showed up just a few times. The gene calls are TRBV5-6 and TRBJ1-2; D gene ambiguous. This CDR3 contains 13 residues. Trimming stripped 6 bases from V and 7 bases from J, with 16 bases between. CDR1 and CDR2 from the germline V gene are SGHDT and YYEEEE. In DNA form, the CDR3 reads TGTGCCAGCAAGGTTCCAGCGCTATCTGGCTACACCTTC. This encodes CASKVPALSGYTF.

The chain employs TRBV6-2 or TRBV6-3 and TRBJ2-2; tentative D call: TRBD2 (7 bases). The CDR3 runs 17 residues. Germline-derived CDR1 and CDR2 are MNHEY and SVGEGT. The germline V and J ends were trimmed by 6 bases and 17 bases, with 34 bases remaining between them. The CDR3 reads CASSYTVGAWATGGLFF. The CDR3 DNA follows: TGTGCCAGCAGCTATACAGTGGGGGCGTGGGCCACCGGGGGGCTTTTTTTT.

The rearrangement joins TRBV4-1 to TRBJ2-7; either TRBD1 or TRBD2 may fit D (5 bases each). Germline V gene lookup returns CDR1 MGHRA and CDR2 YSYEKL. V lost 0 bases and J 4 bases, leaving 7 bases between the germline ends. The CDR3 is made up of 13 amino acids. CDR3 nucleotides: TGCGCCAGCAGCCAAGAGGGGGTATACGAGCAGTACTTC. Residues: CASSQEGVYEQYF.

Worth noting for this clonotype: Since no conserved phenylalanine or tryptophan closes the CDR3, a read error is the likely cause. The chain joins TRBV7-2 to TRBJ1-6; the D is unclear. V dropped 4 bases and J dropped 8 bases, with 15 bases sitting between them. CDR3 length equals 15 residues. Germline V gene lookup returns CDR1 SGHTA and CDR2 FQGNSA. The DNA for the CDR3 is TGTGCCAGCAGCTCAAGACATCGTGGAGATTCACCCCTCCACCTT. It is translated as CASSSRHRGDSPLHL.

This clonotype has a count of ten or more. The chain has TRBV2 and TRBJ2-7; 10 nucleotides agree with TRBD1. Unmatched junction bases numbered 8, after V lost 6 bases and J lost 3 bases. The CDR3 spans 15 residues. CDR1 is SNHLY, CDR2 FYNNEI, per germline. The CDR3 nucleotides read TGTGCCAGCAGGAGACCCGGGACAGGGGTCTACGAGCAGTACTTC. Its translation: CASRRPGTGVYEQYF. Variable domain in full (rest from reference TRBV2 and TRBJ2-7): EPEVTQTPSHQVTQMGQEVILRCVPISNHLYFYWYRQILGQKVEFLVSFYNNEISEKSEIFDDQFSVERPDGSNFTLKIRSTKLEDSAMYFCASRRPGTGVYEQYFGPGTRLTVT.

The chain links TRBV14 to TRBJ1-2; 9 positions agree with TRBD1. The CDR3 consists of 16 residues. V was clipped by 2 bases and J by 1 base; unmatched bases: 5. CDR1 is SGHDN, CDR2 FVKESK, per germline. The CDR3 DNA reads as TGTGCCAGCAGCCAAAGGGGACAGGGATTTAACTATGGCTACACCTTC. This sequence encodes CASSQRGQGFNYGYTF.

Note on this clonotype: A much larger clone lies a single base off, so this may be a read error. The chain joins TRBV28 to TRBJ2-1; D could derive from TRBD1 or TRBD2 (5 bases each). Trimming left V 11 bases short and J 4 bases short, with 21 bases between. This CDR3 has 15 residues. Looked up from germline, CDR1 is MDHEN and CDR2 is SYDVKM. The CDR3 DNA follows: TGTGCCTCCTCATGGGAGAGGGGCATTTACAATGAGCAGTTCTTC. Translation: CASSWERGIYNEQFF.

A remark on this clonotype: This likely comes from a read error, as the CDR3 has no conserved phenylalanine or tryptophan at its end. This rearrangement joins TRBV6-1 to TRBJ2-7, with D hard to call. This CDR3 is built from 14 residues. V was cut by 6 bases and J by 2 bases, with 14 bases left in between. Looked up from germline, CDR1 is MNHNS and CDR2 is SASEGT. The CDR3 DNA is TGTGCCAGCAGACTTAACAGCTTGGCCTACGAGCAGTACTCC. This sequence encodes CASRLNSLAYEQYS.

This clonotype was seen ten or more times. The chain has TRBV10-3 and TRBJ2-3; D gene ambiguous. V lost 3 bases and J lost 4, with 8 bases in between. The CDR3 contains 13 residues. From germline, CDR1 is ENHRY and CDR2 SYGVKD. CDR3 loop: CAISDSVSDTQYF. Written as DNA, the CDR3 is TGTGCCATCAGTGATTCCGTCTCAGATACGCAGTATTTT.

This clonotype was detected many times. The chain uses TRBV20-1 and TRBJ1-5; 11 nucleotides align to TRBD1. The germline CDR1 and CDR2 sequences are DFQATT and SNEGSKA (reference sequence). The CDR3 runs 15 residues. Trimming removed 3 bases from V and 6 bases from J; junction bases left unmatched: 7. CDR3 residues: CSARDRGLDSQPQHF. CDR3 coding DNA: TGCAGTGCTAGGGACAGGGGGCTTGATTCTCAGCCCCAGCATTTT.

This clonotype was observed many times. This sequence joins TRBV5-1 and TRBJ1-2, with D possibly matching TRBD1 (5 bases). Germline assignment: CDR1 SGHRS and CDR2 YFSETQ. V was clipped by 2 bases and J by 5 bases, with 10 bases between them. The CDR3 sequence is 13 residues long. The CDR3 DNA sequence: TGCGCCAGCAGCTTCGGGGCCACTTATGGCTACACCTTC. Translating it yields CASSFGATYGYTF. The complete variable domain, with remaining parts taken from reference TRBV5-1 and TRBJ1-2, reads KAGVTQTPRYLIKTRGQQVTLSCSPISGHRSVSWYQQTPGQGLQFLFEYFSETQRNKGNFPGRFSGRQFSNSRSEMNVSTLELGDSALYLCASSFGATYGYTFGSGTRLTVV.